The rows below give T cell receptor beta chains drawn from one sample of a study of T cell changes during pregnancy in multiple sclerosis. Sequencing used immunoSEQ multiplex PCR; TCRdb keeps in-frame clones, though not all of them. The sample records about 110,000 clones, about 89% being singletons. The sequencing here drew on peripheral blood, taken after pregnancy. The receptors stem from a female donor with multiple sclerosis, enrolled in a pregnancy study. The conserved cysteine and the conserved F or W are not part of the CDR3 here.

V: TRBV18
CDR3: ASSGLLMQNRGAPGANVLT

V: TRBV7-9
CDR3: ASSPARREQY

V: TRBV6-1
CDR3: ASSEEVQYSGNTIY

V: TRBV7-2
CDR3: ASSLVGAGGYNEQF

V: TRBV7-3
CDR3: ASSPSGRGGTGELF

V: TRBV7-9
CDR3: ASSWEQDPNQPQH

V: TRBV6-4
CDR3: ASSPGGRVGIGQY

V: TRBV7-6
CDR3: ASSLRAPNLGRGTEAF

V: TRBV4-1
CDR3: ASSQGGGETEAF

V: TRBV2
CDR3: ASRTTDRISNQPQH

V: TRBV6-6
CDR3: ASSYEGAGVDEQY

V: TRBV6-1
CDR3: ASSLGQRYDEQY

V: TRBV25-1
CDR3: ASSEAGEPQH

V: TRBV19
CDR3: ASQDSRRYEQY

V: TRBV7-2
CDR3: ASSLGGQRYSGNTIY

V: TRBV29-1
CDR3: SVEAGRGGYT

V: TRBV19
CDR3: ASSMTLYTGELF

V: TRBV5-6
CDR3: ASSTQGIGQPQH

V: TRBV7-9
CDR3: ASSAGLSRGYT

V: TRBV7-9
CDR3: ASAGLAGYEQY

V: TRBV7-2
CDR3: ASTPKVGGGGAGELF